These 10 T cell receptor beta chains came from one sample sequenced in a study of T-cell memory formation after mild COVID-19. Each CDR3 protein gets one entry after TCRdb re-called the 5' RACE reads with MiXCR. The sample has around 200,000 distinct CDR3 sequences; around 27% are singletons. Source material: PBMCs or a T cell subset sorted from them (not recorded which). The source is an adult woman who had mild COVID-19 (a few samples of this study predate the infection). Cell type and time point are not known.

This chain joins TRBV9 and TRBJ2-5; no clear D gene. This CDR3 contains 14 residues. The germline V gene encodes CDR1 SGDLS and CDR2 YYNGEE. V was trimmed by 4 bases and J by 5 bases, leaving 15 bases between them. The CDR3 coding sequence is TGTGCCAGCAGCCTCAGACCGGGTGTGGAGACCCAGTACTTC. It codes for CASSLRPGVETQYF. Full variable domain (outside the CDR3, taken from reference TRBV9 and TRBJ2-5): DSGVTQTPKHLITATGQRVTLRCSPRSGDLSVYWYQQSLDQGLQFLIQYYNGEERAKGNILERFSAQQFPDLHSELNLSSLELGDSALYFCASSLRPGVETQYFGPGTRLLVL.

This clonotype came up a few times. The chain has TRBV20-1 and TRBJ2-5; no firm D call. V lost 0 bases to trimming and J lost 4 bases, with 9 bases between them. The CDR3 length is 13 residues. The germline CDR1 and CDR2 sequences are DFQATT and SNEGSKA (reference sequence). The CDR3 reads CSARDPTPETQYF. CDR3 sequence (DNA): TGCAGTGCTAGAGATCCCACCCCAGAGACCCAGTACTTC.

This clonotype appeared a few times. V and J are TRBV11-2 and TRBJ2-7, with a weak D call TRBD2 (7 bases). V was trimmed by 3 bases and J by 6 bases, leaving 18 bases between them. Per germline, CDR1 SGHAT and CDR2 FQNNGV. The CDR3 covers 15 residues. This chain's CDR3 is CASSFDRGATFEQYF. CDR3 DNA sequence: TGTGCCAGCAGCTTCGACCGGGGGGCCACGTTCGAGCAGTACTTC.

The gene calls are TRBV30 and TRBJ2-1; D is undetermined. The CDR3 covers 13 residues. The V end lost 1 base, the J end lost 4 bases, and 8 bases lay between the germline ends. CDR1 GTSNPN and CDR2 SVGIG come from the germline V gene (reference sequence). The CDR3 loop reads CAWSAKLYNEQFF. The CDR3 bases are TGTGCCTGGAGTGCGAAATTATACAATGAGCAGTTCTTC.

The chain combines TRBV4-2 with TRBJ2-7, with D maybe TRBD2 (5 bases). Germline V gene sequence: CDR1 LGHNA, CDR2 YNFKEQ. The CDR3 contains 12 residues. Deletions cut 2 bases from V and 5 bases from J, with 7 bases between. The CDR3 sequence is CASSQLRDEQYF. The CDR3 bases are TGTGCCAGCAGCCAACTGAGGGACGAGCAGTACTTC.

This rearrangement joins TRBV5-6 to TRBJ2-7, with a weak D call TRBD1 (5 bases). Germline CDR1 and CDR2: SGHDT and YYEEEE. V gave up 0 bases and J gave up 2 bases, with 12 bases separating them. This CDR3 comprises 15 residues. The CDR3 nucleotides read TGTGCCAGCAGCTTGGGGGGCACCCTGACCTACGAGCAGTACTTC. Translated, it gives CASSLGGTLTYEQYF.

In this sample, this clonotype turned up a few times. V is TRBV25-1 and J is TRBJ2-2; the match to TRBD2 covers 15 bases. The CDR3 has 17 amino acids. Germline values: CDR1 MGHDK, CDR2 SYGVNS. After removal of 1 base from V and 5 bases from J, the junction contained 2 bases not matched to a gene. For the CDR3, the DNA is TGTGCCAGCAGTGAATTTGGACTAGCGGGGGGGACCGGGGAGCTGTTTTTT. This translates into CASSEFGLAGGTGELFF.

This clonotype came up a few times. The J gene is TRBJ1-1, the V gene TRBV24-1; the match to TRBD1 covers 9 bases. V shed 5 bases, J shed 6 bases, and the junction held 9 bases outside the gene matches. The CDR3 consists of 15 residues. Germline assignment: CDR1 KGHDR and CDR2 SFDVKD. CDR3 protein: CATSGGGQGIPEAFF. In DNA form, the CDR3 reads TGTGCCACCAGTGGGGGGGGACAGGGAATCCCTGAAGCTTTCTTT.

This clonotype showed up just a few times. V is TRBV6-2 or TRBV6-3 and J is TRBJ2-3; D ambiguous. CDR1 is MNHEY, CDR2 SVGEGT, per germline. V shed 7 bases and J shed 2 bases, with 10 bases lying between them. The CDR3 contains 13 residues. CDR3 sequence (DNA): TGTGCCAGCATGGGTTTAGCCACAGATACGCAGTATTTT. This gives the protein CASMGLATDTQYF.

CDR3 sequence (DNA): TGTGCCAGCAGCGTAGGGGCAGGATGGGTTGGCTACACCTTC. Translation gives CASSVGAGWVGYTF. V and J are TRBV9 and TRBJ1-2; D not resolved. The length of the CDR3 is 14 residues. The germline gives CDR1 SGDLS, CDR2 YYNGEE. The ends were cut back, 0 bases at V and 7 bases at J, with 13 bases in the middle.